The 10 T cell receptor beta chains listed next were all sequenced from one sample in a study of T cell responses to AZD1222 COVID-19 vaccine. Assay: immunoSEQ multiplex PCR; the TCRdb copy retains only in-frame clones and omits some. The table lists around 99,000 clones, about 90% of them singletons. Sample: peripheral blood, taken on day 0 of AZD1222 vaccination. The source of these receptors is an adult in good health.

The chain is built from TRBV7-9 and TRBJ1-2; weak D call: TRBD1 (5 bases). The CDR3 is 12 amino acids. The V end lost 1 base, the J end lost 5 bases, and 5 bases lay between the germline ends. The germline CDR1 and CDR2 sequences are SEHNR and FQNEAQ (reference sequence). CDR3 amino acids: CASSLGGYGYTF. In nucleotides, the CDR3 is TGTGCCAGCAGCTTAGGGGGGTATGGCTACACCTTC.

This rearrangement joins TRBV10-1 to TRBJ2-5; D is tentatively TRBD1 or TRBD2 (6 bases each). Deletions cut 6 bases from V and 5 bases from J, with 13 bases between. From germline, CDR1 is WNHNN and CDR2 SYGVQD (reference sequence). CDR3 length equals 13 residues. The CDR3 reads CASSPSGAETQYF. CDR3 DNA: TGCGCCAGCAGCCCCTCGGGGGCCGAGACCCAGTACTTC.

A single count supports this clone. V is TRBV19 and J is TRBJ1-5; no clear D gene. Germline CDR1 LNHDA, CDR2 SQIVND (reference sequence). CDR3 length: 14 residues. Trimming removed 4 bases from V and 1 base from J, with 8 bases in between. The CDR3 is CASSTDGSNQPQHF. CDR3 in DNA: TGTGCCAGTAGTACCGATGGGAGCAATCAGCCCCAGCATTTT.

The rearrangement links TRBV7-9 to TRBJ1-2; 8 bases fit TRBD1. Germline values: CDR1 SEHNR, CDR2 FQNEAQ (reference sequence). The CDR3 has 15 amino acids. V lost 1 base, J lost 7 bases, and 8 bases stayed unmatched. The CDR3 loop is CASSLVGQGAFGYTF. CDR3 DNA: TGTGCCAGCAGCTTAGTAGGGCAGGGGGCCTTTGGCTACACCTTC.

V is TRBV6-5 and J is TRBJ1-1; no clear D gene. Germline V gene lookup returns CDR1 MNHEY and CDR2 SVGAGI. V was clipped by 7 bases and J by 2 bases, with 14 bases between them. This CDR3 is built from 14 residues. CDR3 protein: CASKRLQRNTEAFF. CDR3 in DNA: TGTGCCAGCAAGCGGTTACAGAGAAACACTGAAGCTTTCTTT.

The chain joins TRBV3-1 (or the pseudogene TRBV3-2) to TRBJ2-5; D call uncertain. CDR3 size: 14 residues. Trimming removed 4 bases at V and 5 bases at J, with 14 bases between. The germline V gene encodes CDR1 LGHDT and CDR2 YNNKEL (reference sequence). Written as DNA, the CDR3 is TGTGCCAGCAGCCCCCGAGTGGGCCGGGAGACCCAGTACTTC. Its translation is CASSPRVGRETQYF.

This chain connects TRBV6-5 to TRBJ1-4, with 10 bases that match TRBD1. The V segment lost 8 bases and the J segment 5 bases; nucleotides outside the gene matches: 5. This CDR3 has 14 residues. Per the germline V gene, CDR1 is MNHEY and CDR2 is SVGAGI. The CDR3 coding sequence is TGTGCCAGCCTACCGGGACAGGGGAATGAAAAACTGTTTTTT. Encoded protein: CASLPGQGNEKLFF.

The chain joins TRBV6-5 to TRBJ2-7, with D maybe TRBD2 (5 bases). V was cut by 5 bases and J by 4 bases, with 9 bases left in between. Germline V lookup: CDR1 MNHEY, CDR2 SVGAGI. There are 12 residues in the CDR3. CDR3 bases: TGTGCCAGCAGTATCGGGAAGTACGAGCAGTACTTC. It codes for CASSIGKYEQYF.

Regarding this clone: Relative to the germline gene, one junction end is altered; a read error may explain this. The V call is TRBV6-5, the J call TRBJ1-2; TRBD1 aligns across 8 bases. The length of the CDR3 is 15 residues. Germline-derived CDR1 and CDR2 are MNHEY and SVGAGI. The CDR3 protein is CASSYSGQGDYGYTF. The CDR3 DNA follows: TGTGCCAGCAGCTACTCAGGACAGGGCGACTATGGCTACACCTTC.

The table lists this clone with a few counts. Written as DNA, the CDR3 is TGTGCCAGCAGCCAACGGGAATCCATGGGGGAGCTGTTTTTT. As protein: CASSQRESMGELFF. This chain connects TRBV3-1 (or the pseudogene TRBV3-2) to TRBJ2-2, with TRBD2 as a possible D gene (5 bases). The CDR3 runs 14 residues. Trimming took off 2 bases at V and 8 bases at J, with 12 bases between the two ends. Per germline, CDR1 LGHDT and CDR2 YNNKEL (reference sequence).